The source of this T cell receptor (beta chain) is a study of T-cell reconstitution after alpha-beta-depleted transplantation in children. Regarding the study as a whole: Several hundred expanded graft clones reportedly gave rise to the alpha-beta T cells present about two months after transplant.

This clonotype has only a few counts. Its antigen is still unknown. Germline CDR1 is SGHVS and CDR2 is FQNEAQ. V dropped 5 bases and J dropped 2; count of bases not matched to a gene: 6. CDR3 length: 15 amino acids. As it was prepared, the TCRbeta library received unique molecular identifiers. MiXCR, applied by TCRdb to the PCR reads, yields one record per CDR3 protein. In the table there are 700,000 to 950,000 distinct CDR3 sequences, 16% of which are singletons. Sequenced material: PBMCs, mostly from graft donor cells, taken 360 days after TCRalphabeta/CD19-depleted stem cell transplant. V and J are TRBV7-8 and TRBJ2-7, with 10 bases matching TRBD2. The source is a male patient under 18 who had a stem cell transplant for acute lymphoblastic leukemia, so the T cells may come from the graft donor. The CDR3 DNA is TGTGCCAGCAGCACTCGGACTAGCGGAACCTACGAGCAGTACTTC. It yields the protein CASSTRTSGTYEQYF.